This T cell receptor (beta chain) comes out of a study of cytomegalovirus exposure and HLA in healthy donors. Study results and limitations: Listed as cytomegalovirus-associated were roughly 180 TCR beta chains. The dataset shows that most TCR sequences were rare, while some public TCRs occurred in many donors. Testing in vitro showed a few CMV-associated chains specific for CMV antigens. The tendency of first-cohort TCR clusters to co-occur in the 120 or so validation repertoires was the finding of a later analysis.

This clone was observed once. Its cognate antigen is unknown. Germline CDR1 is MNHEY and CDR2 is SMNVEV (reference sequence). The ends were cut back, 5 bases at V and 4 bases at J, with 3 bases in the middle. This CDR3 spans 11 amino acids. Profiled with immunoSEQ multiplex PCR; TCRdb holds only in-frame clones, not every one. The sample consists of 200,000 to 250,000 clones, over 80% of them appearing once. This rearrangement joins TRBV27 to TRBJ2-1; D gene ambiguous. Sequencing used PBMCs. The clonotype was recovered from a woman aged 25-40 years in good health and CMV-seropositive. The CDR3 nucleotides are TGTGCCAGCAGTGAATACAATGAGCAGTTCTTC. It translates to CASSEYNEQFF.